The clone carrying this T cell receptor beta chain was detected only a few times. The sample comes from a study of early T cells in non-severe SARS-CoV-2 infection. Study details: The input, bulk RNA from unsorted whole blood, was sequenced, and chains were unpaired.

J lost 5 bases, V lost 3 bases, and 2 bases had no gene match. CDR1 is LGHNT and CDR2 is FRNRAP in the germline V gene. This CDR3 comprises 13 residues. TCRdb independently ran MiXCR on the 5' RACE reads; one entry per CDR3 protein. The sample lists more than 95,000 distinct CDR3 sequences; 15% to 20% were seen once. The TCR originated in an adult who was a healthcare worker with PCR-confirmed SARS-CoV-2 infection or an uninfected control (not recorded which). The gene calls are TRBV12-5 and TRBJ2-7; 9 bases map to TRBD1. The sample comprised whole blood. CDR3 sequence (DNA): TGTGCTAGTGGTTTACAGGGGGCCCACGAGCAGTACTTC. Protein: CASGLQGAHEQYF.